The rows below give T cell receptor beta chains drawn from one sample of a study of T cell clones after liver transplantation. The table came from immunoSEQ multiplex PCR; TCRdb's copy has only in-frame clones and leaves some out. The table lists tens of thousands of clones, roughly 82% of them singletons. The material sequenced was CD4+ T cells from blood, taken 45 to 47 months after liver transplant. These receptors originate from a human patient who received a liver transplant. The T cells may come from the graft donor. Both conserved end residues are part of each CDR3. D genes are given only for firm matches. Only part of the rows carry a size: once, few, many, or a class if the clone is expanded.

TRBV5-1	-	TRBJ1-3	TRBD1	TGCGCCAGCGGACAGGGGAGTGCTGGAAACACCATATATTTT	CASGQGSAGNTIYF
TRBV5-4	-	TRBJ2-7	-	TGTGCCAGCAGCTTGGCGTTTAGATCCTACGAGCAGTACTTC	CASSLAFRSYEQYF
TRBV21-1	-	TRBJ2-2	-	TGTGCCAGCAGCTCCCTTGACAGGGGTAACACCGGGGAGCTGTTTTTT	CASSSLDRGNTGELFF
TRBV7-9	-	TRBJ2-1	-	TGTGCCAGTAGTCCTACCCTCCACAGGGATAATGAGCAGTTCTTC	CASSPTLHRDNEQFF
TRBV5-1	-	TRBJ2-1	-	TGCGCCAGCAGCCCGGAGGGGGGCACCTACAATGAGCAGTTCTTC	CASSPEGGTYNEQFF
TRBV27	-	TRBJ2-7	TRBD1	TGTGCCAGCAGTTCACTAGGGACAGGTGGCTACGAGCAGTACTTC	CASSSLGTGGYEQYF
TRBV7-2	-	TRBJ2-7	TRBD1	TGTGCCAGCAGCTCTAACCAGGGGGACGAGCAGTACTTC	CASSSNQGDEQYF
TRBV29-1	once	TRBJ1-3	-	TGCAGCGTTACGACTCCTGGAAACACCATATATTTT	CSVTTPGNTIYF
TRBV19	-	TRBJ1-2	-	TGTGCCAGTAGCAAGACAGAGTATGGCTACACCTTC	CASSKTEYGYTF
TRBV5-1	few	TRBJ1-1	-	TGCGCCAGCAGCTCAGGGACTACCACTCTAATTGGAGCTTTCTTT	CASSSGTTTLIGAFF
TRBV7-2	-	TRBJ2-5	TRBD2	TGTGCCAGCAGCCCCCGGACTAGCGGGAAAGAGACCCAGTACTTC	CASSPRTSGKETQYF
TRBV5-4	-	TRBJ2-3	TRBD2	TGTGCCAGCAGTTCTAGCGGGAATCCAGATACGCAGTATTTT	CASSSSGNPDTQYF
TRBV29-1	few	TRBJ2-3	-	TGCAGCGTAGAGCACAGCACAGATACGCAGTATTTT	CSVEHSTDTQYF
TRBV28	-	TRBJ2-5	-	TGTGCCAGCAGTCCCCCTCTAGTCCAAGAGACCCAGTACTTC	CASSPPLVQETQYF
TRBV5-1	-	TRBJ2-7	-	TGCGCCAGCAGCTCGAGGAACAGGGCCAACGAGCAGTACTTC	CASSSRNRANEQYF
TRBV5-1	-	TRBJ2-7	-	TGCGCCAGCAGCTTGGAGTCACCCAGCGTGGTGTACGAGCAGTACTTC	CASSLESPSVVYEQYF
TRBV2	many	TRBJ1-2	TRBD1	TGTGCCAGCACGGGGACAGGGGACGGCTACACCTTC	CASTGTGDGYTF
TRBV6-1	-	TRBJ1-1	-	TGTGCCAGCAGTGAAACAGGGAACACTGAAGCTTTCTTT	CASSETGNTEAFF
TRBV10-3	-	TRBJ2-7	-	TGTGCCATCAGTGAGAACGGAGAGCAGTACTTC	CAISENGEQYF
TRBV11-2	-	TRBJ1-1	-	TGTGCCAGCAGCTCCCGGGGGGGGACCACAGATGAAGCTTTCTTT	CASSSRGGTTDEAFF
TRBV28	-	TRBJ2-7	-	TGTGCCAGCAGTCGTCCGACACACTACGAGCAGTACTTC	CASSRPTHYEQYF
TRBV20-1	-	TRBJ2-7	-	TGCAGTGCTAGAAAGTCCTACGAGCAGTACTTC	CSARKSYEQYF
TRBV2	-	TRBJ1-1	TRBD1	TGTGCCAGCACCAGACAGGGGGCCGGCACTGAAGCTTTCTTT	CASTRQGAGTEAFF
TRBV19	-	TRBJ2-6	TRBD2	TGTGCCAGTACGGGCGGGAGGGCAACTGGGGCCAACGTCCTGACTTTC	CASTGGRATGANVLTF
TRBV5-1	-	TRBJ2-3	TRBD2	TGCGCCAGCAGCGGTGGACTAGCGGGAGGAGATACGCAGTATTTT	CASSGGLAGGDTQYF
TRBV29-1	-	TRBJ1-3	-	TGCAGCGTTGGGACTGACGGAAACTCTGGAAACACCATATATTTT	CSVGTDGNSGNTIYF
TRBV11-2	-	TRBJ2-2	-	TGTGCCACTTCGTTGAGCGCCGGGGAGCTGTTTTTT	CATSLSAGELFF
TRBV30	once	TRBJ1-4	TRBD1	TGTGCCTGGACGGCGACAGGGCCCCAGGGAAAACTGTTTTTT	CAWTATGPQGKLFF